Given below is one T cell receptor beta chain in context. The antigen it recognizes is unknown. Base quality data are lacking; no much larger clone is found one base away. The protocol used for the library was the immunoSEQ multiplex PCR assay. The multiplex PCR relied on a mix of 60 forward primers for TCR Vbeta segments and 13 reverse primers for TCR Jbeta segments. The CDR3 region of rearranged TCR beta genes was amplified from genomic DNA with a multiplex PCR assay. Amplified TCR beta libraries were sequenced as 87-base-pair reads on the Illumina HiSeq System. Per the source publication's procedure: Across the roughly 600 repertoires, a later analysis counted some 80 million unique TCR beta chains, 9 million to 14 million of which were shared by at least two donors. Raw reads were error-corrected and collapsed into unique sequences with a nearest-neighbor algorithm that merged closely related sequences to remove PCR and sequencing errors. Alignment of CDR3 sequences to IMGT reference sequences was used to assign V, D and J gene segments. For a sequence to be retained, at least a six-nucleotide match to both a V gene segment and a J gene segment was required. A rearrangement counted as productive if the CDR3 had no stop codons and remained in frame with V and J, and every other rearrangement counted as non-productive. Following IMGT convention, CDR3 was defined as the stretch from the second conserved V-encoded cysteine up to the conserved J-encoded phenylalanine. Sequences without an unambiguous match to a single V gene segment were excluded from the earlier analysis of 500 to 700 of the donors. In an earlier analysis of approximately 550 of the donors, V segments were called functional above 56.7% productive rearrangements and were called segregating when the between-donor standard deviation exceeded 5%. To diagnose cytomegalovirus status from the catalog of TCR beta chain sequences, a statistical classification framework was built. V and J gene assignment, in a later analysis, came from comparing TCR nucleotide sequences with IMGT/GENE-DB human TR gene sequences. Using the TCRdist pipeline, a later analysis assigned CDR3 sequences along with most-parsimonious VDJ recombination scenarios. A later analysis defined each TCR beta chain by its CDR3 amino acid sequence plus V-gene family, and excluded reads lacking a unique V-gene family. As a way to deal with suspected cross-contamination and a sequencing artifact, a later analysis dropped 592 nucleotide sequences that were highly shared and had low generation probability. In a later analysis, a clonal expansion index was calculated for each public chain from normalized within-repertoire ranks of inferred template counts. In a later analysis, generation probabilities were computed with a VDJ recombination model fitted to out-of-frame rearrangements, and the resulting probabilities were checked against IGoR. In a later analysis, hypergeometric tests were used to score TCR-TCR, TCR-HLA and TCR-CMV co-occurrence, with a repertoire-size bias correction applied to TCR pairs. A later analysis estimated false discovery rates by permuting HLA or CMV assignments 20 times. In a later analysis, co-occurring TCRs were grouped using DBSCAN, and TCRdist sequence similarity was added for clustering within HLA-allele-positive subsets. Repertoires with fewer than 30,000 or more than 120,000 public chains, plus five repertoires with anomalous nucleotide sharing, were excluded from co-occurrence clustering. In TCRdb, the immuneACCESS table is reduced to in-frame sequences with V and J assigned. These tables do not hold every clone; where another copy was compared, an unresolved V gene accounts for under half, and the others remain unexplained. V, J and clone size are those of that table, while D and trimming were read from the DNA. The sample yields over 200,000 clones; around 89% were counted once. 1% of the sample lies in the top ten.

This specimen comes from a study of cytomegalovirus exposure and HLA in healthy donors (dated by TCRdb to about 2017). Regarding the study in general: An earlier analysis of 587 of the donors reported 250 to 350 Gb of sequence data and around 120 million unique TCR beta sequences obtained from some 170 million T cells. In the later analysis, no new phenotypic data were used to find candidate immune exposures; instead, reliance was placed on TCR beta sequences and their occurrence across donors. An early release covering 550 to 650 HLA-typed donors comprised 250 to 350 gigabases of sequencing data and around 85 million unique TCR sequences. The study aimed to test whether signatures of past pathogen exposure could be identified by cataloging public T cell receptors. Both class I and class II loci were covered by HLA typing, at four-digit resolution. In addition to the first cohort of about 650 subjects, a separate validation cohort of 120 different subjects was used. In an earlier analysis of several hundred of the donors, high-throughput TCR beta sequencing was used to judge whether each TCR beta V gene segment behaved as functional or pseudogenic. All discovery cohort repertoires had been generated using a single sequencing platform. The genetic ancestry cluster associated with self-reported Caucasian donors included approximately 85% of the roughly 400 genotyped donors. Several DR-DQ haplotypes were treated as single units for association and clustering because of strong linkage in the cohort. The number of typed donors differed by locus: 629-630 for A, B, C, DRB1 and DQB1; 500 to 550 for DQA1; roughly 600 for DPA1; and about 470 for DPB1. A later analysis re-examined previously published TCR beta repertoires from about 670 donors and added high-resolution HLA genotyping to investigate patterns of TCR occurrence. Among about 360 genotyped donors of the cohort, an average of 235,054 unique TCR beta nucleotide sequences were sequenced per donor, roughly a sixth of them non-productive. To predict cytomegalovirus infection status, the study combined high-throughput TCR immunosequencing, statistical association of individual TCRs with disease status, and machine learning. A later genetic analysis used genome-wide SNP genotypes for about three fifths of the 666 donors, treating that subset as a discovery cohort. The T cell repertoires of some 670 subjects were profiled by immunosequencing and related to cytomegalovirus serostatus. Donor age, sex, ethnicity and CMV serostatus were compiled together with the repertoire data. Broad study findings and their caveats: The classifier was reported to diagnose cytomegalovirus status with high specificity and sensitivity in both the original and validation cohorts. This cohort had only TCR beta chains sequenced, and the lack of alpha or paired-chain data limited which features could be detected. Immune exposure information for the cohort was limited to CMV serostatus. A cluster of highly shared sequence variants was judged likely to be a technical artifact of the sequencing pipeline. A later analysis found that HLA-associated TCR beta chains were more clonally expanded and had lower generation probabilities than equally common non-associated chains. V-gene and J-gene trimming of TCR beta chains was associated with a missense DCLRE1C variant in a later genetic analysis, and the association was replicated in an independent cohort. When HLA alleles, especially DR and DQ, strongly co-occurred, attributing TCR associations to individual alleles was difficult. Linkage disequilibrium might explain the correlated functional status among segregating V segments, but an unknown experimental factor could not be excluded. A further reported finding was that TCR beta sequences accurately predicted the HLA-A and HLA-B alleles for most subjects in the first cohort. A later analysis found that most CMV-associated TCR beta chains appeared HLA-restricted, with HLA associations seemingly driven largely by CMV exposure. Broadly in line with IMGT annotations, most TCR beta V segments showed up in productive rearrangements about 87% or about 30% of the time in an earlier analysis of some 590 of the donors. A total of around 150 TCR beta chains were listed by the study as associated with cytomegalovirus. Because HLA typing was unavailable for some donors at each locus, only the typed subset was used in association tests. A later analysis found that TCR association rates varied across HLA loci, with DRB1 alleles showing the most associated TCRs and HLA-C alleles the fewest. The authors suggested that the approach could potentially be generalized to other disease states and immunological phenotypes. Roughly 15 rarely observed V segments, including chromosome 9 orphons, were excluded from the earlier analysis of approximately 600 of the donors because counts were too low. A later genetic analysis reported fewer N-insertions in productive TCRs among donors in an Asian-associated ancestry cluster than the 666-donor mean. In vitro tests confirmed that a few of the cytomegalovirus-associated TCR beta chains recognize cytomegalovirus antigens. In a later analysis, several top co-occurrence clusters were reported to appear linked to parvovirus B19, influenza, CMV and Epstein-Barr virus. The 87-base-pair reads could not distinguish some IMGT-functional V segments, including TRBV6-2 and TRBV6-3, so those segments were excluded. Specific HLA alleles were associated with around 18,000 TCR beta sequences at a false discovery rate of 0.05 in a later analysis. The presence/absence analyses assumed that sequencing depth was roughly uniform across donors, and that assumption may not be true. Most TCR sequences were seen in very few donors, while some public TCRs were found in many individuals.

The cohort comprised more than 550 healthy bone marrow donors. At the time of sampling, every cohort member was nominally healthy, though immune exposures that went unrecorded were likely present. The donor was CMV seronegative and belonged to the group of roughly 330 seronegative cohort members. Every donor gave a peripheral blood sample, and the peripheral blood mononuclear cells from that sample were used for TCR beta sequencing. The Qiagen DNeasy Blood Extraction Kit was used to extract genomic DNA from the blood cell samples. Its CDR3 holds 16 amino acids, cysteine through phenylalanine. The entry retains the CDR3 DNA only, 48 bases that are in frame from base 1.

This TCR came from a woman between 18 and 30 years old in good health and CMV-seronegative. The specimen was PBMCs. The chain is made from TRBV21-1 and TRBJ2-2; TRBD2 is the table's D call and was not checked against the DNA. TRBV21-1 corresponds to a pseudogene. CDR3 sequence: CASSNPGGVYTGELFF. At the DNA level, the sequence is TGTGCCAGCAGCAACCCCGGAGGGGTGTACACCGGGGAGCTGTTTTTT.